Shown below are 27 T cell receptor beta chains from a single sample sequenced in a study of blood T cell repertoires in COVID-19. The method was immunoSEQ multiplex PCR; TCRdb's version includes in-frame clones alone and lacks a portion of them. The repertoire holds about 120,000 clones, approximately 80% seen once, with about 12% in the top ten. The source material was peripheral blood. These receptors came from a human donor in a cohort sampled during active COVID-19.

This rearrangement joins TRBV5-1 to TRBJ2-3; D possibly corresponds to TRBD2 (6 bases). The CDR3 is made up of 15 amino acids. Germline CDR1 and CDR2: SGHRS and YFSETQ. With 0 bases removed from V and 4 bases from J, the gap between germline ends came to 12 bases. The CDR3 sequence is CASSLGASAADTQYF. In nucleotides, the CDR3 is TGCGCCAGCAGCTTGGGGGCTAGCGCCGCAGATACGCAGTATTTT. The full variable domain, its missing parts supplied by reference TRBV5-1 and TRBJ2-3, is KAGVTQTPRYLIKTRGQQVTLSCSPISGHRSVSWYQQTPGQGLQFLFEYFSETQRNKGNFPGRFSGRQFSNSRSEMNVSTLELGDSALYLCASSLGASAADTQYFGPGTRLTVL.

This chain joins TRBV18 and TRBJ1-1; TRBD1 is a possible D gene (6 bases). The length of the CDR3 is 13 residues. Germline CDR1 reads KGHSH; CDR2 reads LQKENI. Deletions cut 9 bases from V and 3 bases from J, with 14 bases between. CDR3 nucleotides: TGTGCCAGTAAACAGGGATCGGACACTGAAGCTTTCTTT. Translating gives CASKQGSDTEAFF.

V and J are TRBV7-2 and TRBJ2-7; the match to TRBD2 covers 7 bases. The germline gives CDR1 SGHTA, CDR2 FQGNSA. CDR3 length equals 14 residues. V lost 2 bases to trimming and J lost 3 bases; unmatched junction nucleotides: 4. CDR3 DNA sequence: TGTGCCAGCAGCTTAAACGGCGGGGGCTACGAGCAGTACTTC. This gives the protein CASSLNGGGYEQYF.

This chain joins TRBV24-1 and TRBJ2-5; possible D gene TRBD1, 5 bases. Trimming left V 4 bases short and J 2 bases short, with 16 bases between. The CDR3 sequence is 16 residues long. Germline CDR1 KGHDR, CDR2 SFDVKD. The CDR3: CATSDPLAPGQETQYF. Here the CDR3 DNA reads TGTGCCACCAGTGACCCACTGGCGCCAGGGCAAGAGACCCAGTACTTC.

In this sample, this clone turned up once. V is TRBV19 and J is TRBJ2-7, with 8 bases fitting TRBD1. The CDR3 loop spans 14 amino acids. With V trimmed by 2 bases and J by 2 bases, 2 bases remained unmatched. From germline, CDR1 is LNHDA and CDR2 SQIVND (reference sequence). The CDR3 DNA reads as TGTGCCAGTAGTATAAGGGGACAGGCCTACGAGCAGTACTTC. Encoded protein: CASSIRGQAYEQYF.

The sample holds one count of this clone. This rearrangement joins TRBV11-3 to TRBJ1-5; 10 bases are a match to TRBD1. The CDR3 has 13 amino acids. The junction had 4 bases not matched to a gene; V was cut back by 10 bases and J by 4 bases. The germline gives CDR1 SGHNT, CDR2 YENEEA. The CDR3, as DNA: TGTGCCACAACGGGACAGGGGAATCAGCCCCAGCATTTT. It is translated as CATTGQGNQPQHF.

The chain links TRBV23-1 to TRBJ2-7; TRBD2 is a possible D gene (8 bases). TRBV23-1 is recorded as an ORF, its role being uncertain. The CDR3 is 16 amino acids. V gave up 2 bases and J gave up 3 bases, with 17 bases separating them. The CDR3 sequence: CASSQPGGDRIYEQYF. For the CDR3, the DNA is TGCGCCAGCAGTCAACCGGGGGGGGACAGAATCTACGAGCAGTACTTC.

The V gene is TRBV7-2, the J gene TRBJ2-1, with D possibly TRBD2 on 5 matching bases. V gave up 8 bases and J gave up 9 bases, with 14 bases separating them. Germline CDR1 reads SGHTA; CDR2 reads FQGNSA. The CDR3 contains 12 residues. The CDR3 DNA sequence: TGTGCCAGCTTTGGACTTTCTGGTGAGCAGTTCTTC. The encoded protein is CASFGLSGEQFF. Full variable domain (outside the CDR3, taken from reference TRBV7-2 and TRBJ2-1): GAGVSQSPSNKVTEKGKDVELRCDPISGHTALYWYRQSLGQGLEFLIYFQGNSAPDKSGLPSDRFSAERTGGSVSTLTIQRTQQEDSAVYLCASFGLSGEQFFGPGTRLTVL.

This clone was observed a handful of times. Other DNA sequences in this sample translate to the same CDR3. V is TRBV6-5 and J is TRBJ1-1; the D gene is possibly TRBD1 (5 bases). Deletions cut 4 bases from V and 2 bases from J, with 11 bases between. Germline V gene sequence: CDR1 MNHEY, CDR2 SVGAGI. The CDR3 has 14 residues. The DNA for the CDR3 is TGTGCCAGCAGTTCCCGACAGCGTAACACTGAAGCTTTCTTT. Translated: CASSSRQRNTEAFF.

The chain carries TRBV3-1 (or the pseudogene TRBV3-2) and TRBJ2-5; TRBD2 matches 9 bases. CDR1 is LGHDT and CDR2 is YNNKEL in the germline V gene (reference sequence). J lost 1 base, V lost 3 bases, and 0 bases had no gene match. The CDR3 is made up of 14 amino acids. The CDR3 loop is CASSQRGGQETQYF. The CDR3 DNA sequence: TGTGCCAGCAGCCAGCGGGGGGGCCAAGAGACCCAGTACTTC.

The chain couples TRBV15 to TRBJ2-5; 7 nucleotides agree with TRBD2. Trimming cost V 0 bases and J 1 base; bases outside gene matches: 5. Germline loops: CDR1 LNHNV, CDR2 YYDKDF (reference sequence). The CDR3 has 16 residues. CDR3: CATSREPRLAQETQYF. In nucleotides, the CDR3 is TGTGCCACCAGCAGAGAACCTCGACTAGCCCAAGAGACCCAGTACTTC.

The CDR3 DNA sequence: TGCGCCAGCAGCCAAACACGCACCTGGAGCTCCTACGAGCAGTACTTC. This sequence encodes CASSQTRTWSSYEQYF. The chain employs TRBV4-1 and TRBJ2-7; no reliable D call. Germline CDR1 reads MGHRA; CDR2 reads YSYEKL. The CDR3 loop spans 16 amino acids. Trimming took off 2 bases at V and 0 bases at J, with 14 bases between the two ends.

The chain couples TRBV6-5 to TRBJ1-1; 8 nucleotides align to TRBD1. Germline assignment: CDR1 MNHEY and CDR2 SVGAGI. V lost 8 bases to trimming and J lost 1 base; unmatched junction nucleotides: 9. This CDR3 has 15 residues. CDR3 region: CASRSGGAGNTEAFF. The CDR3 nucleotides read TGTGCCAGCCGTTCAGGGGGCGCGGGGAACACTGAAGCTTTCTTT.

The chain has TRBV10-2 and TRBJ1-2; 9 positions agree with TRBD1. The CDR3 is 16 amino acids. V was clipped by 1 base and J by 7 bases; unmatched bases: 10. Germline CDR1 and CDR2: WSHSY and SAAADI. CDR3 region: CASSELTGGGRTGYTF. In DNA form, the CDR3 reads TGCGCCAGCAGTGAGTTAACAGGGGGCGGGCGAACTGGCTACACCTTC.

The J gene is TRBJ1-2, the V gene TRBV25-1; 10 positions match TRBD1. Losses at the gene ends were 6 bases for V and 4 bases for J; bases not matched to a gene: 5. Germline lookup yields CDR1 MGHDK and CDR2 SYGVNS. The CDR3 extends over 14 amino acids. CDR3 sequence reads: CASRSTGGLYGYTF. DNA for the CDR3: TGTGCCAGCAGATCGACAGGGGGCCTCTATGGCTACACCTTC.

This clone was seen only once. The CDR3 sequence is CASPTGGPRDYGYTF. The CDR3 DNA reads TGTGCAAGTCCCACGGGGGGGCCACGGGACTATGGCTACACCTTC. This chain connects TRBV12-2 to TRBJ1-2. TRBV12-2 is a pseudogene segment. CDR3 length equals 15 residues.

The chain is built from TRBV10-3 and TRBJ2-1, with 8 bases that match TRBD2. The J segment lost 5 bases and the V segment lost 6 bases, leaving 9 bases of the junction unmatched. The CDR3 covers 15 residues. The germline gives CDR1 ENHRY, CDR2 SYGVKD. CDR3 region: CAISRQGLANNEQFF. The CDR3 nucleotides are TGTGCCATCAGCAGACAAGGACTAGCAAACAATGAGCAGTTCTTC.

This chain links TRBV29-1 with TRBJ2-1, with 7 bases matching TRBD1. V trimming: 7 bases; J trimming: 6 bases; junction bases outside the gene matches: 6. Germline values: CDR1 SQVTM, CDR2 ANQGSEA. CDR3 length: 12 amino acids. The CDR3 loop reads CSAQGQINEQFF. The DNA for the CDR3 is TGCAGCGCCCAGGGACAGATCAATGAGCAGTTCTTC.

This clone was detected once. V is TRBV18 and J is TRBJ1-3; TRBD1 is a possible D gene (5 bases). V lost 1 base to trimming and J lost 0 bases, with 10 bases between them. Germline V gives CDR1 KGHSH, CDR2 LQKENI. This CDR3 is 16 amino acids long. The CDR3 coding sequence is TGTGCCAGCTCACCACTTTACAGGAGCTCTGGAAACACCATATATTTT. This codes for CASSPLYRSSGNTIYF.

The chain carries TRBV2 and TRBJ2-3; 12 nucleotides agree with TRBD2. Germline CDR1 and CDR2: SNHLY and FYNNEI. Unmatched junction bases numbered 7, after V lost 6 bases and J lost 3 bases. The CDR3 runs to 16 residues. The CDR3 loop is CASRARLAGVTDTQYF. The CDR3 DNA reads TGTGCCAGCAGGGCTAGACTAGCGGGGGTAACAGATACGCAGTATTTT.

This chain joins TRBV5-6 and TRBJ1-4; 8 nucleotides align to TRBD1. The germline CDR1 and CDR2 sequences are SGHDT and YYEEEE. CDR3 length: 19 amino acids. V gave up 2 bases and J gave up 3 bases; unmatched junction bases: 15. This chain's CDR3 is CASSFSLAGQGDSNEKLFF. The CDR3 region has the DNA TGTGCCAGCAGCTTCAGTTTAGCTGGACAGGGAGACTCTAATGAAAAACTGTTTTTT.

The V and J genes are TRBV2 and TRBJ2-3; the match to TRBD2 covers 8 bases. V lost 11 bases and J lost 6; bases outside the gene matches: 13. CDR3 length equals 14 residues. Germline V gives CDR1 SNHLY, CDR2 FYNNEI. The CDR3 region is CAGNRGGMEDTQYF. Written as DNA, the CDR3 is TGTGCCGGCAACCGCGGGGGGATGGAGGATACGCAGTATTTT.

In the case of this clone: The same CDR3 arises from other DNA sequences in this sample as well. The rearrangement joins TRBV3-1 (or the pseudogene TRBV3-2) to TRBJ1-1, with unresolved D. The germline V gene encodes CDR1 LGHDT and CDR2 YNNKEL (reference sequence). Trimming removed 1 base at V and 0 bases at J, with 9 bases between. CDR3 size: 15 residues. Here the CDR3 DNA reads TGTGCCAGCAGCCAAGCTCGTCAGATGAACACTGAAGCTTTCTTT. Its translation is CASSQARQMNTEAFF.

This clone was observed a handful of times. This chain uses TRBV4-1 with TRBJ1-1; 9 bases fit TRBD1. The CDR3 has 19 residues. V shed 3 bases, J shed 1 base, and the junction held 15 bases outside the gene matches. Per the germline V gene, CDR1 is MGHRA and CDR2 is YSYEKL. For the CDR3, the DNA is TGCGCCAGCAGCCAGCCCCCCTGGACAGGGGCTTCCTCGAACACTGAAGCTTTCTTT. Translated, it gives CASSQPPWTGASSNTEAFF.

CDR3 sequence (DNA): TGTGCCAGCAGCCTCGGACAGCAGGGTTCACCCCTCCACTTT. Protein: CASSLGQQGSPLHF. The chain links TRBV7-6 to TRBJ1-6; D might be TRBD1 (6 bases). The germline V and J ends were trimmed by 5 bases and 9 bases, with 14 bases remaining between them. Germline V gives CDR1 SGHVS, CDR2 FNYEAQ. This CDR3 region has 14 residues. The full variable domain, its missing parts supplied by reference TRBV7-6 and TRBJ1-6, is GAGVSQSPRYKVTKRGQDVALRCDPISGHVSLYWYRQALGQGPEFLTYFNYEAQQDKSGLPNDRFSAERPEGSISTLTIQRTEQRDSAMYRCASSLGQQGSPLHFGNGTRLTVT.

The V gene is TRBV29-1, the J gene TRBJ2-2; TRBD2 matches at 9 bases. J was trimmed by 3 bases and V by 6 bases; bases with no gene match: 8. The CDR3 sequence is 15 residues long. Germline V gives CDR1 SQVTM, CDR2 ANQGSEA. CDR3 nucleotides: TGCAGCGTCCGGGGACTAGCCGCAGACACCGGGGAGCTGTTTTTT. The encoded protein is CSVRGLAADTGELFF.

The chain couples TRBV5-6 to TRBJ2-5; 8 bases map to TRBD2. Trimming cost V 5 bases and J 5 bases; bases outside gene matches: 8. Germline V gene data show CDR1 as SGHDT and CDR2 as YYEEEE. This CDR3 has 14 amino acids. CDR3 nucleotides: TGTGCCAGCAGTCACGGGGGGGCCATCGAGACCCAGTACTTC. Protein: CASSHGGAIETQYF.